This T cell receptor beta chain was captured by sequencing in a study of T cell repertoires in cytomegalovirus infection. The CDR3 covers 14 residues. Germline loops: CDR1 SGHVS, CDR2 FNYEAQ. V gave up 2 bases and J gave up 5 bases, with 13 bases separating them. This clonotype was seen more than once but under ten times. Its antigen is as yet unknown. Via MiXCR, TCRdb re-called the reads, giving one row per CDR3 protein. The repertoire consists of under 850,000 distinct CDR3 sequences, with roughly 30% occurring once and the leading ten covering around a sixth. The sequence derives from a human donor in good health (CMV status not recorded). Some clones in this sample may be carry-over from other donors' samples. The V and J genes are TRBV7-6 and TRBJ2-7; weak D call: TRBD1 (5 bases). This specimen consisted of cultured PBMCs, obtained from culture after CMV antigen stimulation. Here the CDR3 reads CASSLRAGLNEQYF. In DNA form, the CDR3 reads TGTGCCAGCAGCTTAAGGGCAGGGTTAAACGAGCAGTACTTC.